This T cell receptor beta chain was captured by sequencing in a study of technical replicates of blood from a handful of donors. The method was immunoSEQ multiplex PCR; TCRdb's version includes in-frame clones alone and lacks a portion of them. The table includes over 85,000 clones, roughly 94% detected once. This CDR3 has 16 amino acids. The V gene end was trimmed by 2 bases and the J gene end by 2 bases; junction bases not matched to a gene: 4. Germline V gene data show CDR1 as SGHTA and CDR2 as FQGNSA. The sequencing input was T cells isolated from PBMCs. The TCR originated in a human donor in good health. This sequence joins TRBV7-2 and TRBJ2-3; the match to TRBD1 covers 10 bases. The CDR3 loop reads CASSLMGQGPTDTQYF. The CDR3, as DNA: TGTGCCAGCAGCTTAATGGGACAGGGGCCCACAGATACGCAGTATTTT.